A single TCR beta chain is shown here with its context. The data stem from a study of blood T cell repertoires in COVID-19. Study details: The analysed material was cDNA or gDNA that came from T cells, B-cell-depleted T cells, or PBMCs.

The ends were cut back, 3 bases at V and 0 bases at J, with 11 bases in the middle. This CDR3 is built from 16 residues. The germline V gene has CDR1 SEHNR and CDR2 FQNEAQ (reference sequence). The authors' processing: The authors estimated nucleated cell counts from reference gene primer amplification. Generated by immunoSEQ multiplex PCR, the TCRdb table keeps only in-frame clones and is missing some. V and J calls and clone size are those listed in that table; D and trimming were worked out from the DNA. Among some 220,000 clones listed, 84% were seen once. Sequenced sample: peripheral blood. The chain links TRBV7-9 to TRBJ2-2; the D gene is possibly TRBD1 (6 bases). The clonotype originates from a man in his forties or fifties with active or convalescent COVID-19. CDR3 amino acids: CASSFRDTANTGELFF. In DNA, the CDR3 is TGTGCCAGCAGCTTTCGGGACACCGCGAACACCGGGGAGCTGTTTTTT.